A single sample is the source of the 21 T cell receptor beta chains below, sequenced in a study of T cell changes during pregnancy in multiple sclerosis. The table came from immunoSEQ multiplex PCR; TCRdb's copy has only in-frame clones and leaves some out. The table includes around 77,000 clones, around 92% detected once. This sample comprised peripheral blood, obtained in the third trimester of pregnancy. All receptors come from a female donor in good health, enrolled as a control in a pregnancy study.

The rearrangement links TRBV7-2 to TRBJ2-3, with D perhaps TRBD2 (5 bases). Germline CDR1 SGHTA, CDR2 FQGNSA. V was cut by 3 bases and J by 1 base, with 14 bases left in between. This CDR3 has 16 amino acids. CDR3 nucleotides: TGTGCCAGCAGCTTTTTCGGGGATTTGGGCACAGATACGCAGTATTTT. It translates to CASSFFGDLGTDTQYF.

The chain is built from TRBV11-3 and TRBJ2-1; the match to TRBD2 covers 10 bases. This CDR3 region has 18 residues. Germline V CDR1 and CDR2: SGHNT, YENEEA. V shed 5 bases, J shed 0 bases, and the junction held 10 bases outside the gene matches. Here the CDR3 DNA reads TGTGCCAGCAGCCACAACACACTAGCGGGAAGCTCCTACAATGAGCAGTTCTTC. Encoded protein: CASSHNTLAGSSYNEQFF.

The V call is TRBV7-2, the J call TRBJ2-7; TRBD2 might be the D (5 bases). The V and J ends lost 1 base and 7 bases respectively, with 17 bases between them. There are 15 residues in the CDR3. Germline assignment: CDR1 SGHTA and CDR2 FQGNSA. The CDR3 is CASSLDSLAPREQYF. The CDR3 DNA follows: TGTGCCAGCAGCTTAGACTCGCTAGCTCCCAGAGAGCAGTACTTC.

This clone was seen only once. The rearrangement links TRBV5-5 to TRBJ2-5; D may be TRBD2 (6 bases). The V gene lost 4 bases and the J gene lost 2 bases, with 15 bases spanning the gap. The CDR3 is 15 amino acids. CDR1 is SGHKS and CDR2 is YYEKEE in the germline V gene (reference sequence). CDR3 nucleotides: TGTGCCAGCAGCCCCGGGGCTAGCGAGCAAGAGACCCAGTACTTC. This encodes CASSPGASEQETQYF. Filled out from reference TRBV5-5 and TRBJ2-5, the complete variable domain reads DAGVTQSPTHLIKTRGQQVTLRCSPISGHKSVSWYQQVLGQGPQFIFQYYEKEERGRGNFPDRFSARQFPNYSSELNVNALLLGDSALYLCASSPGASEQETQYFGPGTRLLVL.

The CDR3 is CASSLRGYEQYF. CDR3 nucleotide sequence: TGTGCCAGCAGCTTGCGGGGTTACGAGCAGTACTTC. The chain links TRBV5-6 to TRBJ2-7, with D perhaps TRBD2 (5 bases). CDR3 length equals 12 residues. V was trimmed by 1 base and J by 4 bases, leaving 6 bases between them. Germline values: CDR1 SGHDT, CDR2 YYEEEE.

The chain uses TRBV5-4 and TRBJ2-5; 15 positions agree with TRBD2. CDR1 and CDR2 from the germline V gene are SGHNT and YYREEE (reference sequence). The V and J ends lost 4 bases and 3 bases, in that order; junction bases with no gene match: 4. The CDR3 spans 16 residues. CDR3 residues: CASSGGLAGGEETQYF. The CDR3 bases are TGTGCCAGCAGCGGAGGACTAGCGGGGGGGGAAGAGACCCAGTACTTC.

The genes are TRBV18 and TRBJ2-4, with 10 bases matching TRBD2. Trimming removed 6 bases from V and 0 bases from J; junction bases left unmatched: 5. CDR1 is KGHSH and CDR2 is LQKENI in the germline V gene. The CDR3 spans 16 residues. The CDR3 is CASSRTSGIAKNIQYF. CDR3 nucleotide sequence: TGTGCCAGCTCTCGTACTAGCGGGATAGCCAAAAACATTCAGTACTTC.

The CDR3 is CASSPSPDREGLPLHF. The CDR3 DNA reads TGTGCCAGCTCACCTTCCCCGGACAGGGAAGGGTTACCCCTCCACTTT. This chain joins TRBV18 and TRBJ1-6; 8 nucleotides agree with TRBD1. With V trimmed by 3 bases and J by 12 bases, 13 bases remained unmatched. CDR3 length: 16 residues. Germline V gene data show CDR1 as KGHSH and CDR2 as LQKENI.

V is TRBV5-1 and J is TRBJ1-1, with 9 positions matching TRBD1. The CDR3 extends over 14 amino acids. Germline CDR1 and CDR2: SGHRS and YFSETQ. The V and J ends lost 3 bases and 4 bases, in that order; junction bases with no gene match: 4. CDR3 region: CASSWGQGGTEAFF. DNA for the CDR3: TGCGCCAGCAGCTGGGGACAGGGAGGCACTGAAGCTTTCTTT. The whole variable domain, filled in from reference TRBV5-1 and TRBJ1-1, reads KAGVTQTPRYLIKTRGQQVTLSCSPISGHRSVSWYQQTPGQGLQFLFEYFSETQRNKGNFPGRFSGRQFSNSRSEMNVSTLELGDSALYLCASSWGQGGTEAFFGQGTRLTVV.

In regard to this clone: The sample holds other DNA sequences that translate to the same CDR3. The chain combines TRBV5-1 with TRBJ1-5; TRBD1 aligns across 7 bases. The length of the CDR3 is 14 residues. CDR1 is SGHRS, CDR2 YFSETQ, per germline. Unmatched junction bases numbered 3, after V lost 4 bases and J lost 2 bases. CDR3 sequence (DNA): TGCGCCAGCAGCCTAACAGGGGGCAATCAGCCCCAGCATTTT. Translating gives CASSLTGGNQPQHF.

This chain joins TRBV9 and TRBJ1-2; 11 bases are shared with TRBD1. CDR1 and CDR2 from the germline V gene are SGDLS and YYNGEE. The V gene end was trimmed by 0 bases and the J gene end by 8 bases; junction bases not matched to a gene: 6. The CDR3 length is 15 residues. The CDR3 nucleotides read TGTGCCAGCAGCGTAGCTCCCTGGGACAGGGGGGGCTACACCTTC. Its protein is CASSVAPWDRGGYTF. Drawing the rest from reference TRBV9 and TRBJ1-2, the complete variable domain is DSGVTQTPKHLITATGQRVTLRCSPRSGDLSVYWYQQSLDQGLQFLIQYYNGEERAKGNILERFSAQQFPDLHSELNLSSLELGDSALYFCASSVAPWDRGGYTFGSGTRLTVV.

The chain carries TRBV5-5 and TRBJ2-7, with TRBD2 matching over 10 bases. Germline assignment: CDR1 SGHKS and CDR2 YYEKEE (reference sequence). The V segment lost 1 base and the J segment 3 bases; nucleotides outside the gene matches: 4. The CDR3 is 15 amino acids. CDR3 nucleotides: TGTGCCAGCAGCTTGATTACTAGCGGGATCTACGAGCAGTACTTC. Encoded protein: CASSLITSGIYEQYF. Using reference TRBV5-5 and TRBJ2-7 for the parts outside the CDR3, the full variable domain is DAGVTQSPTHLIKTRGQQVTLRCSPISGHKSVSWYQQVLGQGPQFIFQYYEKEERGRGNFPDRFSARQFPNYSSELNVNALLLGDSALYLCASSLITSGIYEQYFGPGTRLTVT.

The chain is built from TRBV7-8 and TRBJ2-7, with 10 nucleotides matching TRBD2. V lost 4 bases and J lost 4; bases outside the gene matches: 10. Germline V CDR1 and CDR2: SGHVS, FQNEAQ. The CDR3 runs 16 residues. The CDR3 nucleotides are TGTGCCAGCAGCTCTTCTAGCGGGAGCCCCCTATACGAGCAGTACTTC. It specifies CASSSSSGSPLYEQYF.

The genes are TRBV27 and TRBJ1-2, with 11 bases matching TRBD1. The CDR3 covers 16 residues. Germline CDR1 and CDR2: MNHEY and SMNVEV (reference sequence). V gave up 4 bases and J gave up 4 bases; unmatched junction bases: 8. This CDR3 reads CASSSLLGQGAYGYTF. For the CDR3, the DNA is TGTGCCAGCAGTTCCCTACTCGGACAGGGGGCCTATGGCTACACCTTC.

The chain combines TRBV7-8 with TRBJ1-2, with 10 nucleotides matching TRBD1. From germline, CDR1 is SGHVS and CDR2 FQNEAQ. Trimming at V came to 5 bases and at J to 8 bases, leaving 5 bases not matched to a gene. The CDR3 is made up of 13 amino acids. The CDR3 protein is CASSQGQGIGYTF. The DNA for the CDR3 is TGTGCCAGCAGCCAGGGACAGGGGATCGGCTACACCTTC.

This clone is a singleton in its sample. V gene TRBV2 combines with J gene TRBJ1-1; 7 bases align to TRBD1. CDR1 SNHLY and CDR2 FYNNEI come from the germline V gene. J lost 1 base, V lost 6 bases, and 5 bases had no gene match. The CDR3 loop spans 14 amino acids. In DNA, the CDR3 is TGTGCCAGCAGGAGGGACAGCCCGAACACTGAAGCTTTCTTT. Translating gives CASRRDSPNTEAFF.

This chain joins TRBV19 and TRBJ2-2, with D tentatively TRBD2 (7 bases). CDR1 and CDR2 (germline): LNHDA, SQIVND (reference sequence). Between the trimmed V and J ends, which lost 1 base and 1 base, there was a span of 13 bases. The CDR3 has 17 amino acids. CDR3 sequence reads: CASSIGRGARNTGELFF. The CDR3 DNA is TGTGCCAGTAGTATAGGTCGGGGGGCCCGGAACACCGGGGAGCTGTTTTTT. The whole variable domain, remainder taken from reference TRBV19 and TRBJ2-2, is DGGITQSPKYLFRKEGQNVTLSCEQNLNHDAMYWYRQDPGQGLRLIYYSQIVNDFQKGDIAEGYSVSREKKESFPLTVTSAQKNPTAFYLCASSIGRGARNTGELFFGEGSRLTVL.

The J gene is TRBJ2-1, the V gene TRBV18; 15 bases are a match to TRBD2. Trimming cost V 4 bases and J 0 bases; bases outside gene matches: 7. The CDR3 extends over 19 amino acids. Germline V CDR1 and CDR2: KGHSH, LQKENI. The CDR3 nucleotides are TGTGCCAGCTCACGGGGGACTAGCGGGGGGCTAAGCTCCTACAATGAGCAGTTCTTC. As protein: CASSRGTSGGLSSYNEQFF.

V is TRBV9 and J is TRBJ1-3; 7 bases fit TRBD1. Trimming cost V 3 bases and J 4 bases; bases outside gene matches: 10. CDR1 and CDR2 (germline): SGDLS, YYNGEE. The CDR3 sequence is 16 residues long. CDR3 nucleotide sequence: TGTGCCAGCAGCGCACAGGGGAGGACTTTGGGAAACACCATATATTTT. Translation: CASSAQGRTLGNTIYF.

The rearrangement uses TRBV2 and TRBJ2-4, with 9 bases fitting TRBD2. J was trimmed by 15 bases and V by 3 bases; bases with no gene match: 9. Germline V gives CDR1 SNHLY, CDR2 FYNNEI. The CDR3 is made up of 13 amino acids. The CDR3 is CASSEDSGGFTYF. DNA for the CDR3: TGTGCCAGCAGTGAGGACAGCGGGGGGTTTACGTACTTC.

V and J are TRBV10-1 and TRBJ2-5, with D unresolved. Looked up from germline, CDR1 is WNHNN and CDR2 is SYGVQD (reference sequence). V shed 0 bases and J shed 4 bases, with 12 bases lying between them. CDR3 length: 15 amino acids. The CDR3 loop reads CASSESKTGSETQYF. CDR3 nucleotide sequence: TGCGCCAGCAGTGAGTCGAAGACGGGTTCAGAGACCCAGTACTTC.